These T cell receptor beta chains were read from a single sample in a study of T cell responses to AZD1222 COVID-19 vaccine. Measured with immunoSEQ multiplex PCR; TCRdb has only the in-frame clones, and not every one. The repertoire consists of 80,000 to 85,000 clones, with under 95% occurring once and the leading ten covering about 8%. The sample was peripheral blood, taken 28 days after the second AZD1222 dose. The origin of the receptors is an adult who received the AZD1222 COVID-19 vaccine. The CDR3 runs from the conserved cysteine through the conserved F or W. The D gene is left open where the match is weak. The size entry is marked missing in some rows and otherwise reads once, few, many or a size class.

v_gene: TRBV7-9; d_gene: NA; abundance: once; j_gene: TRBJ2-3; len: 13; CDR3nt: TGTGCCAGCAGCTTATGGAGCACAGATACGCAGTATTTT; CDR3aa: CASSLWSTDTQYF
v_gene: TRBV24-1; d_gene: NA; abundance: NA; j_gene: TRBJ2-1; len: 15; CDR3nt: TGTGCCACCAGTGCGAGCCTAACCTTATACAATGAGCAGTTCTTC; CDR3aa: CATSASLTLYNEQFF
v_gene: TRBV28; d_gene: NA; abundance: NA; j_gene: TRBJ2-2; len: 15; CDR3nt: TGTGCCAGCAACCCCAGTGGGGGCATCACCGGGGAGCTGTTTTTT; CDR3aa: CASNPSGGITGELFF
v_gene: TRBV11-2; d_gene: NA; abundance: NA; j_gene: TRBJ1-1; len: 13; CDR3nt: TGTGCCAGCAGCTTAGTTGGGGGAACTGAAGCTTTCTTT; CDR3aa: CASSLVGGTEAFF
v_gene: TRBV2; d_gene: NA; abundance: once; j_gene: TRBJ1-2; len: 15; CDR3nt: TGTGCCAGCAGTGAAACAGGGCCGGCGGGCTATGGCTACACCTTC; CDR3aa: CASSETGPAGYGYTF
v_gene: TRBV10-1; d_gene: NA; abundance: NA; j_gene: TRBJ1-3; len: 16; CDR3nt: TGCGCCAGCAGTGAGTCGGGTCCGGGTAAGGGAAACACCATATATTTT; CDR3aa: CASSESGPGKGNTIYF
v_gene: TRBV27; d_gene: TRBD1; abundance: NA; j_gene: TRBJ1-2; len: 15; CDR3nt: TGTGCCAGCAGTTCGGGACAGGGGGTGAACTATGGCTACACCTTC; CDR3aa: CASSSGQGVNYGYTF
v_gene: TRBV9; d_gene: NA; abundance: NA; j_gene: TRBJ2-1; len: 13; CDR3nt: TGTGCCAGCAGCGTCCTAGACGGGAATGAGCAGTTCTTC; CDR3aa: CASSVLDGNEQFF
v_gene: TRBV5-3; d_gene: NA; abundance: NA; j_gene: TRBJ2-5; len: 14; CDR3nt: TGTGCCAGAAGCTTGTATGCAGGGAAAGAGACCCAGTACTTC; CDR3aa: CARSLYAGKETQYF
v_gene: TRBV7-9; d_gene: NA; abundance: NA; j_gene: TRBJ1-2; len: 15; CDR3nt: TGTGCCAGCAGCCCACCCAGAAGAGGGGACTATGGCTACACCTTC; CDR3aa: CASSPPRRGDYGYTF
v_gene: TRBV7-2; d_gene: NA; abundance: NA; j_gene: TRBJ2-7; len: 14; CDR3nt: TGTGCCAGCAGCTTGGGGATTGGGGGTTACGAGCAGTACTTC; CDR3aa: CASSLGIGGYEQYF
v_gene: TRBV5-4; d_gene: NA; abundance: NA; j_gene: TRBJ2-7; len: 13; CDR3nt: TGTGCCTGGTCGAGGGACTGGTCCTACGAGCAGTACTTC; CDR3aa: CAWSRDWSYEQYF
v_gene: TRBV20-1; d_gene: NA; abundance: once; j_gene: TRBJ1-2; len: 16; CDR3nt: TGCAGTGCTAGTGGGTCGGCGGCACAAGCTAACTATGGCTACACCTTC; CDR3aa: CSASGSAAQANYGYTF
v_gene: TRBV14; d_gene: TRBD1; abundance: once; j_gene: TRBJ2-2; len: 17; CDR3nt: TGTGCCAGCAGCCGGATCTCAGGGGGACAACGCGCCGGGGAGCTGTTTTTT; CDR3aa: CASSRISGGQRAGELFF
v_gene: TRBV19; d_gene: NA; abundance: few; j_gene: TRBJ2-7; len: 15; CDR3nt: TGTGCCAGTCGACTAGGGCAGGAGACCTCCTACGAGCAGTACTTC; CDR3aa: CASRLGQETSYEQYF
v_gene: TRBV28; d_gene: NA; abundance: NA; j_gene: TRBJ1-3; len: 13; CDR3nt: TGTGCCAGCAGTCCAGCCTCTGGAAACACCATATATTTT; CDR3aa: CASSPASGNTIYF
v_gene: TRBV12-3/TRBV12-4; d_gene: NA; abundance: NA; j_gene: TRBJ2-7; len: 13; CDR3nt: TGTGCCAGCAGTTTAGGGGCAGCCTACGAGCAGTACTTC; CDR3aa: CASSLGAAYEQYF
v_gene: TRBV25-1; d_gene: NA; abundance: NA; j_gene: TRBJ2-1; len: 13; CDR3nt: TGTGCCAGCAGTGATCTCTGGGACAATGAGCAGTTCTTC; CDR3aa: CASSDLWDNEQFF
v_gene: TRBV9; d_gene: NA; abundance: NA; j_gene: TRBJ2-3; len: 12; CDR3nt: TGTGCCAGCAGCGTAGGGGGAGATACGCAGTATTTT; CDR3aa: CASSVGGDTQYF
v_gene: TRBV4-1; d_gene: TRBD1; abundance: NA; j_gene: TRBJ1-6; len: 19; CDR3nt: TGCGCCAGCAGCCTAACGCCGGGACAGGGGAGCTCCTATAATTCACCCCTCCACTTT; CDR3aa: CASSLTPGQGSSYNSPLHF
v_gene: TRBV19; d_gene: TRBD2; abundance: NA; j_gene: TRBJ2-7; len: 14; CDR3nt: TGTGCCAGTAGTGTACTAGCGGGATCCTACGAGCAGTACTTC; CDR3aa: CASSVLAGSYEQYF
v_gene: TRBV28; d_gene: NA; abundance: few; j_gene: TRBJ2-2; len: 15; CDR3nt: TGTGCCAGCACCAAGGGGGGGCGGGACACCGGGGAGCTGTTTTTT; CDR3aa: CASTKGGRDTGELFF
v_gene: TRBV27; d_gene: NA; abundance: NA; j_gene: TRBJ1-5; len: 13; CDR3nt: TGTGCCAGCAGTTTGGCAGTCAATCAGCCCCAGCATTTT; CDR3aa: CASSLAVNQPQHF
v_gene: TRBV7-2; d_gene: TRBD2; abundance: NA; j_gene: TRBJ2-7; len: 14; CDR3nt: TGTGCCAGCAGCCTACCGGGACTAGAGTTCGAGCAGTACTTC; CDR3aa: CASSLPGLEFEQYF
v_gene: TRBV10-1; d_gene: TRBD1; abundance: few; j_gene: TRBJ1-6; len: 16; CDR3nt: TGCGCCAGCAGTGGGCATTTTGGACAGGGGGCTTCACCCCTCCACTTT; CDR3aa: CASSGHFGQGASPLHF
v_gene: TRBV6-5; d_gene: NA; abundance: few; j_gene: TRBJ1-4; len: 14; CDR3nt: TGTGCCAGCACCAGACAGGAGGCTAATGAAAAACTGTTTTTT; CDR3aa: CASTRQEANEKLFF
v_gene: TRBV3-1/TRBV3-2; d_gene: TRBD1; abundance: NA; j_gene: TRBJ2-2; len: 15; CDR3nt: TGTGCCAGCAGCCCTCGGACAGGGAACACCGGGGAGCTGTTTTTT; CDR3aa: CASSPRTGNTGELFF
v_gene: TRBV7-3; d_gene: NA; abundance: NA; j_gene: TRBJ2-2; len: 12; CDR3nt: TGTGCCAGCAGCTCGAACACCGGGGAGCTGTTTTTT; CDR3aa: CASSSNTGELFF
v_gene: TRBV3-1/TRBV3-2; d_gene: NA; abundance: NA; j_gene: TRBJ1-2; len: 13; CDR3nt: TGTGCCAGCAGCCAAGGGTCTGACTATGGCTACACCTTC; CDR3aa: CASSQGSDYGYTF